This T cell receptor beta chain was observed in a study of cytomegalovirus exposure and HLA in healthy donors. Study-wide findings and caveats: V- and J-gene trimming of TCR beta was linked (in a later analysis) to a missense DCLRE1C variant. An analysis that was carried out later associated 16,000 or so TCR beta sequences with HLA alleles at 0.05 false discovery rate.

About this clone: Its antigen is currently unknown. One junction end disagrees with the germline gene, perhaps due to a read error.

The PCR ran on 60 Vbeta and 13 Jbeta primers. In the original analysis: Among the unique TCR beta chains that a later analysis counted, about 84 million in all, 10 million to 14 million were shared. Only in-frame clones appear in the TCRdb table, and some are missing; sequencing was by immunoSEQ multiplex PCR. V and J calls and clone size are as listed in that table; D and trimming were resolved from the DNA. Its listing shows 100,000 to 150,000 clones. Germline V gene sequence: CDR1 LNHNV, CDR2 YYDKDF (reference sequence). CDR3 length: 13 residues. Sequenced: PBMCs. This sequence originates from a woman aged 35 to 49 in good health and CMV-seropositive. V and J are TRBV15 and TRBJ2-1; TRBD1 matches 7 bases. The CDR3 DNA follows: TGTGCCACCAGCAGAGATCCAGGGACAGAGATGCTCTTC. This translates into CATSRDPGTEMLF. Together with reference TRBV15 and TRBJ2-1, the CDR3 gives the full variable domain: DAMVIQNPRYQVTQFGKPVTLSCSQTLNHNVMYWYQQKSSQAPKLLFHYYDKDFNNEADTPDNFQSRRPNTSFCFLDIRSPGLGDTAMYLCATSRDPGTEMLFGPGTRLTVL.